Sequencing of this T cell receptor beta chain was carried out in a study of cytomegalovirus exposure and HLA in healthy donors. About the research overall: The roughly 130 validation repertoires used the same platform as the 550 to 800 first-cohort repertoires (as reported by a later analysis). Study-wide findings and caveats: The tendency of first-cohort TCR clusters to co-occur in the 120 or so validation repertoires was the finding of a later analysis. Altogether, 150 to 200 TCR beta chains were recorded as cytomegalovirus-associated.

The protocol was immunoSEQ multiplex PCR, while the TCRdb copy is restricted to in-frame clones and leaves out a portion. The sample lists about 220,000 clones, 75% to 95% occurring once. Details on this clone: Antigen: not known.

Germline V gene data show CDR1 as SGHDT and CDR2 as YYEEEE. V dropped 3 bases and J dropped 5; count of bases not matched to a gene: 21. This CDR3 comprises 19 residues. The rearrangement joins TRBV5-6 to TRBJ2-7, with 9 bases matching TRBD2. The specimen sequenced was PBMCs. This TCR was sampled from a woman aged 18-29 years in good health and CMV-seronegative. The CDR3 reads CASSSAGVLAGLLTHEQYF. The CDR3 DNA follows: TGTGCCAGCAGCTCGGCCGGTGTACTAGCGGGCCTCCTTACCCACGAGCAGTACTTC.